A selection of T cell receptor beta chains follows, all from one sample in a study of blood T cell repertoires in COVID-19. Produced via immunoSEQ multiplex PCR; TCRdb's table is partial and in-frame only. The data show about 150,000 clones, around nine tenths seen once. The source material was peripheral blood. All receptors derive from a man aged 55 to 70 with active or convalescent COVID-19. CDR3s include the opening cysteine and the closing phenylalanine or tryptophan. The D gene is left open where the match is weak. The size entry is marked missing in some rows and otherwise reads once, few, many or a size class.

d_call j_call v_call clone_size cdr3_length cdr3_nt cdr3_aa
TRBD1 TRBJ2-7 TRBV9 once 15 TGTGCCAGCAGCGGACAGGGGACAAACTCCTACGAGCAGTACTTC CASSGQGTNSYEQYF
TRBD1 TRBJ1-2 TRBV18 NA 14 TGTGCCAGCTCACTGGGACAGGGGGTCTATGGCTACACCTTC CASSLGQGVYGYTF
NA TRBJ1-6 TRBV4-2 NA 16 TGTGCCAGCAGCCAAGAAGGGACTCCTGGAATTTCACCCCTCCACTTT CASSQEGTPGISPLHF
NA TRBJ2-7 TRBV19 NA 15 TGTGCCAGTAGTACGGGGACACTAACTTCCTACGAGCAGTACTTC CASSTGTLTSYEQYF
NA TRBJ1-1 TRBV9 NA 14 TGTGCCAGCAGCGTAGCTCTCGGTCGGACTGAAGCTTTCTTT CASSVALGRTEAFF
TRBD1 TRBJ2-3 TRBV7-2 NA 15 TGTGCCAGCAGCTCTGACAGGGGCGGCACAGATACGCAGTATTTT CASSSDRGGTDTQYF
TRBD1 TRBJ1-2 TRBV19 NA 15 TGTGCCAGTACCCTGGGACAGGGCTTAAACTATGGCTACACCTTC CASTLGQGLNYGYTF
TRBD1 TRBJ1-2 TRBV28 NA 14 TGTGCCAGCACCCTGGGACAGCTCCCTGGTGGCTACACCTTC CASTLGQLPGGYTF
NA TRBJ2-2 TRBV5-1 NA 16 TGCGCCAGCAGCCGCGCGGAGCGGCCTTACACCGGGGAGCTGTTTTTT CASSRAERPYTGELFF
NA TRBJ1-1 TRBV4-3 NA 13 TGCGCCAGCAGCCAAGTGGGGGGTGATGAAGCTTTCTTT CASSQVGGDEAFF
TRBD1 TRBJ1-2 TRBV6-5 NA 15 TGTGCCAGCATCCCGGGACAGGGGTTTCACTATGGCTACACCTTC CASIPGQGFHYGYTF
NA TRBJ1-5 TRBV7-2 NA 13 TGTGCCAGCAGCTCCCCAAGCAATCAGCCCCAGCATTTT CASSSPSNQPQHF
TRBD2 TRBJ2-5 TRBV9 NA 15 TGTGCCAGCAGCCCGCGGGACTATCCGGATGAGACCCAGTACTTC CASSPRDYPDETQYF
TRBD2 TRBJ2-5 TRBV19 NA 14 TGTGCCAGTGGGGCTAGCGGGGGAAAAGAGACCCAGTACTTC CASGASGGKETQYF
NA TRBJ2-1 TRBV5-8 NA 14 TGTGCCAGCAGCGGAGGACGGGCCTCATCTGAAGGGTTCTTC CASSGGRASSEGFF
NA TRBJ2-1 TRBV27 NA 14 TGTGCCAGCAGGACCCCCCTCAGGACTAATGAGCAGTTCTTC CASRTPLRTNEQFF
NA TRBJ2-5 TRBV5-6 NA 14 TGTGCCAGCAGCTTGAGGGGCAACAAAGAGACCCAGTACTTC CASSLRGNKETQYF
TRBD1 TRBJ1-2 TRBV28 NA 19 TGTGCCAGCAGTTCCCGACCCGGGACAGTCTCGATGGGGGTTCGGGGCTACACCTTC CASSSRPGTVSMGVRGYTF
TRBD1 TRBJ2-2 TRBV11-1 NA 13 TGTGCCAGCAGGCGACAGGGGTCCGGGGAGCTGTTTTTT CASRRQGSGELFF
TRBD2 TRBJ2-1 TRBV28 NA 16 TGTGCCAGCAGTTTATTGGATCTAGCGGAGAACAATGAGCAGTTCTTC CASSLLDLAENNEQFF
TRBD2 TRBJ2-7 TRBV7-2 NA 14 TGTGCCAGCAGCTCCGGGGGGGTTAAATACGAGCAGTACTTC CASSSGGVKYEQYF
TRBD1 TRBJ1-1 TRBV4-1 few 14 TGCGCCAGCAGCCGCTCACCGACAGGGCCTGAAGCTTTCTTT CASSRSPTGPEAFF
TRBD1 TRBJ2-5 TRBV24-1 NA 20 TGTGCCACCAGTGACCCTCTGGACGCCCAAAACAGGGGGATTAAAGAGACCCAGTACTTC CATSDPLDAQNRGIKETQYF
NA TRBJ1-2 TRBV6-5 NA 15 TGTGCCAGCAGTCGCGCTTCCGGGAAAAACTATGGCTACACCTTC CASSRASGKNYGYTF
TRBD2 TRBJ2-5 TRBV6-1 NA 14 TGTGCCAGCAGTGAAGGGGGAGGGAAAGAGACCCAGTACTTC CASSEGGGKETQYF
NA TRBJ2-3 TRBV28 NA 14 TGTGCCACCTTTGCTCGACAGAGCACAGATACGCAGTATTTT CATFARQSTDTQYF
TRBD1 TRBJ1-3 TRBV7-9 NA 15 TGTGCCAGCAGCTTAGGACAGGGGGCTGGAAACACCATATATTTT CASSLGQGAGNTIYF
TRBD1 TRBJ2-6 TRBV6-5 NA 16 TGTGCCAGCAGTTTACAGGGGGCGCGCGGGGCCAACGTCCTGACTTTC CASSLQGARGANVLTF
NA TRBJ2-2 TRBV5-4 NA 14 TGTGCCAGCAGCGAGGGACTTCCCACCGGGGAGCTGTTTTTT CASSEGLPTGELFF
TRBD2 TRBJ2-7 TRBV5-1 NA 15 TGCGCCAGCAGCGCCCGGACGGGAGGTCTCGGCGAGCAGTACTTC CASSARTGGLGEQYF
TRBD1 TRBJ1-1 TRBV29-1 once 12 TGCAGCGCTACAGGGGGCTATACTGAAGCTTTCTTT CSATGGYTEAFF
NA TRBJ1-3 TRBV5-1 NA 14 TGCGCCAGCAGGCGAACAGGCTCTGGAAACACCATATATTTT CASRRTGSGNTIYF
NA TRBJ1-4 TRBV12-2 NA 15 TGTGCAAGTCGCGTTTGGACAGGGGGCGATGAAAAACTGTTTTTT CASRVWTGGDEKLFF
TRBD2 TRBJ2-1 TRBV19 NA 13 TGTGCCAGCTCTGCAGCGGGAGAGGGCGAGCAGTTCTTC CASSAAGEGEQFF
TRBD1 TRBJ1-2 TRBV29-1 NA 12 TGCAGCGCAACACAGGGGGCGGCTGGCTACACCTTC CSATQGAAGYTF
NA TRBJ1-5 TRBV10-3 NA 13 TGTGCCGCCACCCGGGGGATCAATCAGCCCCAGCATTTT CAATRGINQPQHF
TRBD2 TRBJ2-1 TRBV11-2 NA 15 TGTGCCAGCAGCAAGGGACTAGCGGGGGGCCCTGAGCAGTTCTTC CASSKGLAGGPEQFF
TRBD2 TRBJ2-3 TRBV2 NA 15 TGTGCCAGCAGTGGACGGGACTACGACACAGATACGCAGTATTTT CASSGRDYDTDTQYF
TRBD2 TRBJ2-1 TRBV18 few 15 TGTGCCAGCTCACCTGGGCTAGCGGGCGGAAATGAGCAGTTCTTC CASSPGLAGGNEQFF
TRBD2 TRBJ2-5 TRBV7-9 NA 14 TGTGCCAGCAGCCCCTCTAGCGGCCAAGAGACCCAGTACTTC CASSPSSGQETQYF
TRBD2 TRBJ2-7 TRBV5-4 NA 14 TGTGCCAGCAGCTTGGATAGCGGGAATTACGAGCAGTACTTC CASSLDSGNYEQYF
NA TRBJ1-6 TRBV30 NA 15 TGTGCCACCGATATCGGGGGAGGGGATAATTCACCCCTCCACTTT CATDIGGGDNSPLHF
NA TRBJ1-3 TRBV10-3 NA 14 TGTGCCATCAGTGAGTCCGGGGGAGGAAACACCATATATTTT CAISESGGGNTIYF
TRBD2 TRBJ2-1 TRBV6-5 NA 14 TGTGCCAGCAGCCGGGGGGGATTCAACAATGAGCAGTTCTTC CASSRGGFNNEQFF
NA TRBJ1-3 TRBV28 once 14 TGTGCCAGCAGTTTAGGGACAACTGGAAACACCATATATTTT CASSLGTTGNTIYF
TRBD1 TRBJ1-2 TRBV18 NA 15 TGTGCCAGCTCACCTCCCGGGACAGGGACCTATGGCTACACCTTC CASSPPGTGTYGYTF
NA TRBJ2-5 TRBV19 once 14 TGTGCCAGTAGTATTGATCAGGATGGGGAGACCCAGTACTTC CASSIDQDGETQYF
NA TRBJ1-1 TRBV6-4 NA 14 TGTGCCAGCAGGACAGATTCAAAGAACACTGAAGCTTTCTTT CASRTDSKNTEAFF